The 25 T cell receptor beta chains below all came from one sample that was sequenced in a study of cytomegalovirus exposure and HLA in healthy donors. Generated by immunoSEQ multiplex PCR, the TCRdb table keeps only in-frame clones and is missing some. This sample yields 100,000 to 150,000 clones, of which roughly 89% are seen a single time; roughly 2% belongs to the top ten. Specimen: PBMCs. Receptors originate from a woman aged 18-29 years in good health and CMV-seronegative.

The chain is built from TRBV2 and TRBJ1-1; D unclear. The V gene's germline CDR1 is SNHLY and CDR2 FYNNEI. This CDR3 region has 11 residues. V dropped 3 bases and J dropped 6 bases, with 5 bases sitting between them. The CDR3 here is CASSERAEAFF. In DNA, the CDR3 is TGTGCCAGCAGTGAGAGGGCTGAAGCTTTCTTT.

Worth noting for this clone: The same CDR3 can be traced to other DNA sequences in this sample. The chain employs TRBV28 and TRBJ2-7; TRBD1 agrees at 8 bases. Per germline, CDR1 MDHEN and CDR2 SYDVKM. The CDR3 is 17 residues long. J gave up 2 bases and V 6 bases, and 15 bases lay outside the gene matches. CDR3 in amino acids: CASRLRYGTGNAYEQYF. The CDR3, as DNA: TGTGCCAGCAGACTGCGCTATGGGACAGGAAACGCCTACGAGCAGTACTTC.

This chain joins TRBV2 and TRBJ2-2; 7 bases are a match to TRBD1. Germline CDR1 reads SNHLY; CDR2 reads FYNNEI. The trim removed 6 bases at V and 2 bases at J, leaving 24 bases unmatched. The CDR3 has 21 residues. The CDR3 reads CASSASDGTVAVWGNTGELFF. The CDR3 bases are TGTGCCAGCAGCGCCTCAGATGGGACAGTGGCGGTTTGGGGAAACACCGGGGAGCTGTTTTTT.

The V gene is TRBV19, the J gene TRBJ2-5; a possible D gene is TRBD1 (6 bases). The CDR3 length is 13 residues. Trimming removed 8 bases at V and 5 bases at J, with 15 bases between. CDR1 is LNHDA, CDR2 SQIVND, per germline (reference sequence). CDR3 loop: CASGTTGTETQYF. The CDR3 DNA reads TGTGCCAGTGGGACAACAGGGACCGAGACCCAGTACTTC.

Only one count was recorded for this clone. The chain combines TRBV15 with TRBJ2-7; tentative D call: TRBD2 (5 bases). V was clipped by 1 base and J by 1 base, with 8 bases between them. Germline lookup yields CDR1 LNHNV and CDR2 YYDKDF (reference sequence). CDR3 length equals 14 residues. CDR3 in DNA: TGTGCCACCAGCAGAGGTACTAGTTCCTACGAGCAGTACTTC. Translated: CATSRGTSSYEQYF.

V is TRBV4-2 and J is TRBJ2-7; TRBD2 aligns across 9 bases. V gave up 1 base and J gave up 4 bases; unmatched junction bases: 11. Germline V gives CDR1 LGHNA, CDR2 YNFKEQ. The CDR3 covers 17 residues. The CDR3 nucleotides read TGTGCCAGCAGCCAAGGGCGGGGGGGCAGGGATGGATACGAGCAGTACTTC. This codes for CASSQGRGGRDGYEQYF.

The rearrangement joins TRBV7-9 to TRBJ2-3; 7 positions match TRBD1. The CDR3 is 15 amino acids. Germline V gene sequence: CDR1 SEHNR, CDR2 FQNEAQ (reference sequence). The V and J ends lost 6 bases and 3 bases, in that order; junction bases with no gene match: 9. DNA of the CDR3: TGTGCCAGCAGACCGAGACAGGGCAAAACAGATACGCAGTATTTT. Amino acid sequence: CASRPRQGKTDTQYF.

The chain carries TRBV19 and TRBJ2-7; TRBD2 matches at 14 bases. After removal of 4 bases from V and 3 bases from J, the junction contained 5 bases not matched to a gene. The CDR3 spans 16 residues. Germline assignment: CDR1 LNHDA and CDR2 SQIVND (reference sequence). CDR3 nucleotide sequence: TGTGCCAGTAGTAGGGGGGGGACTAGCGGGAGCTACGAGCAGTACTTC. This translates into CASSRGGTSGSYEQYF.

In DNA, the CDR3 is TGTGCCAGCAGTCCAGGCGGGCTGAACACTGAAGCTTTCTTT. This sequence encodes CASSPGGLNTEAFF. The V and J genes are TRBV6-6 and TRBJ1-1; the D is unclear. Germline lookup yields CDR1 MNHNY and CDR2 SVGAGI (reference sequence). CDR3 length: 14 amino acids. Trimming took off 5 bases at V and 0 bases at J, with 10 bases between the two ends.

The V call is TRBV7-2, the J call TRBJ2-7; the match to TRBD1 covers 9 bases. The CDR3 covers 13 residues. CDR1 and CDR2 from the germline V gene are SGHTA and FQGNSA. The V segment lost 5 bases and the J segment 3 bases; nucleotides outside the gene matches: 2. CDR3 residues: CASSPTGGYEQYF. The CDR3, as DNA: TGTGCCAGCAGCCCGACAGGGGGCTACGAGCAGTACTTC.

The CDR3 reads CASSSIQGWEAFF. In nucleotides, the CDR3 is TGTGCCAGCAGCAGTATACAGGGGTGGGAAGCTTTCTTT. This chain links TRBV5-8 with TRBJ1-1; 7 bases align to TRBD1. This CDR3 contains 13 residues. CDR1 and CDR2 from the germline V gene are SGHTS and YDEGEE. With 4 bases clipped from V and 8 bases from J, the junction kept 8 bases outside the gene matches. The full variable domain, rest sourced from reference TRBV5-8 and TRBJ1-1, is EAGVTQSPTHLIKTRGQQATLRCSPISGHTSVYWYQQALGLGLQFLLWYDEGEERNRGNFPPRFSGRQFPNYSSELNVNALELEDSALYLCASSSIQGWEAFFGQGTRLTVV.

This clone has only a few counts. V and J are TRBV18 and TRBJ2-7, with 11 bases lining up with TRBD1. J was trimmed by 5 bases and V by 6 bases; bases with no gene match: 3. CDR1 is KGHSH, CDR2 LQKENI, per germline. This CDR3 contains 13 residues. Here the CDR3 reads CASSPDRGHEQYF. The CDR3 DNA reads TGTGCCAGCTCGCCGGACAGGGGGCACGAGCAGTACTTC.

This chain uses TRBV21-1 with TRBJ1-2; the D call in the table, TRBD1, was not verified against the DNA. TRBV21-1 counts as a pseudogene. This CDR3 comprises 14 residues. The CDR3 protein is CASSPRWGCHGYTF. The CDR3, as DNA: TGTGCCAGCAGCCCCCGGTGGGGCTGCCATGGCTACACCTTC.

This chain connects TRBV7-9 to TRBJ1-1, with D possibly matching TRBD1 (6 bases). V was clipped by 4 bases and J by 3 bases, with 15 bases between them. This CDR3 region has 15 residues. Per germline, CDR1 SEHNR and CDR2 FQNEAQ (reference sequence). The DNA of the CDR3 is TGTGCCAGCAGCTCGAGAAGGGGGGGGGACACTGAAGCTTTCTTT. Its protein is CASSSRRGGDTEAFF. The whole variable domain, remainder taken from reference TRBV7-9 and TRBJ1-1, is DTGVSQNPRHKITKRGQNVTFRCDPISEHNRLYWYRQTLGQGPEFLTYFQNEAQLEKSRLLSDRFSAERPKGSFSTLEIQRTEQGDSAMYLCASSSRRGGDTEAFFGQGTRLTVV.

The gene calls are TRBV2 and TRBJ2-7, with D possibly being TRBD2 (5 bases). Germline V gives CDR1 SNHLY, CDR2 FYNNEI. CDR3 length equals 12 residues. With 8 bases removed from V and 3 bases from J, the gap between germline ends came to 11 bases. The CDR3 nucleotides are TGTGCCAGCTCAGGACTCCGCTACGAGCAGTACTTC. Protein: CASSGLRYEQYF.

V gene TRBV28 combines with J gene TRBJ1-4, with D possibly being TRBD1 (6 bases). In germline, CDR1 is MDHEN, CDR2 SYDVKM. The CDR3 length is 16 residues. Trimming removed 5 bases at V and 5 bases at J, with 18 bases between. DNA of the CDR3: TGTGCCAGCAGTGACCCGAGGGGGGGCACCAATGAAAAACTGTTTTTT. Amino acids: CASSDPRGGTNEKLFF. The full variable domain, its missing parts supplied by reference TRBV28 and TRBJ1-4, is DVKVTQSSRYLVKRTGEKVFLECVQDMDHENMFWYRQDPGLGLRLIYFSYDVKMKEKGDIPEGYSVSREKKERFSLILESASTNQTSMYLCASSDPRGGTNEKLFFGSGTQLSVL.

CDR3 protein: CSVETWAQGKGEQFF. The CDR3 DNA reads as TGCAGCGTTGAAACTTGGGCGCAGGGCAAGGGTGAGCAGTTCTTC. The chain has TRBV29-1 and TRBJ2-1, with TRBD1 as a possible D gene (5 bases). V lost 2 bases and J 9 bases, leaving 20 bases between the germline ends. Per germline, CDR1 SQVTM and CDR2 ANQGSEA. The CDR3 contains 15 residues.

In its sample, this clone was seen a few times. J is TRBJ2-7 and V is TRBV2, with D tentatively TRBD1 (6 bases). The CDR3 sequence is 12 residues long. The V end lost 10 bases, the J end lost 5 bases, and 15 bases lay between the germline ends. Per the germline V gene, CDR1 is SNHLY and CDR2 is FYNNEI. The CDR3 here is CATNRVGDEQYF. The CDR3 DNA is TGTGCCACCAACAGGGTTGGGGACGAGCAGTACTTC. The variable domain in full, with the rest retrieved from reference TRBV2 and TRBJ2-7, is EPEVTQTPSHQVTQMGQEVILRCVPISNHLYFYWYRQILGQKVEFLVSFYNNEISEKSEIFDDQFSVERPDGSNFTLKIRSTKLEDSAMYFCATNRVGDEQYFGPGTRLTVT.

The chain employs TRBV2 and TRBJ2-7, with 9 bases that match TRBD2. The CDR3 is made up of 14 amino acids. Per the germline V gene, CDR1 is SNHLY and CDR2 is FYNNEI. V gave up 10 bases and J gave up 5 bases; unmatched junction bases: 12. The CDR3 loop is CATGLSGSSNEQYF. The CDR3 bases are TGTGCCACAGGACTTAGCGGGAGTTCGAACGAGCAGTACTTC.

The chain employs TRBV7-9 and TRBJ2-7; tentatively, D is TRBD2 (6 bases). The length of the CDR3 is 13 residues. Looked up from germline, CDR1 is SEHNR and CDR2 is FQNEAQ (reference sequence). Trimming shortened V by 4 bases and J by 8 bases, and 15 bases separated the two germline ends. The CDR3, as DNA: TGTGCCAGCAGCTCGGGACTGGCCCCTCAGCAGTACTTC. This translates into CASSSGLAPQQYF.

The V and J genes are TRBV27 and TRBJ2-7, with 7 positions matching TRBD2. This CDR3 comprises 14 residues. Germline assignment: CDR1 MNHEY and CDR2 SMNVEV (reference sequence). Trimming at V came to 4 bases and at J to 2 bases, leaving 5 bases not matched to a gene. CDR3 sequence: CASSWASGAYEQYF. CDR3 DNA sequence: TGTGCCAGCAGTTGGGCTAGCGGTGCCTACGAGCAGTACTTC.

This chain joins TRBV7-9 and TRBJ2-5, with 7 positions matching TRBD1. Germline trimming cut 6 bases from V and 1 base from J; bases unmatched to any gene: 11. In germline, CDR1 is SEHNR, CDR2 FQNEAQ (reference sequence). The CDR3 runs to 16 residues. Written as DNA, the CDR3 is TGTGCCAGCAGTCCGTGGGACAGACTCTCCCAAGAGACCCAGTACTTC. Translation: CASSPWDRLSQETQYF.

The sample holds a few counts of this clone. This chain links TRBV10-3 with TRBJ2-7; 15 bases match TRBD2. V lost 6 bases to trimming and J lost 0 bases; unmatched junction nucleotides: 9. The CDR3 contains 18 residues. Germline CDR1 and CDR2: ENHRY and SYGVKD. Here the CDR3 reads CAISGLGLAGGGSYEQYF. The CDR3 region has the DNA TGTGCCATCAGCGGATTGGGACTAGCGGGAGGAGGCTCCTACGAGCAGTACTTC.

This sequence joins TRBV27 and TRBJ2-1; the match to TRBD2 covers 7 bases. The CDR3 has 15 residues. Germline V CDR1 and CDR2: MNHEY, SMNVEV (reference sequence). The V segment lost 7 bases and the J segment 1 base; nucleotides outside the gene matches: 7. The CDR3, as DNA: TGTGCCAGCACTCTGGGGGGGATGTCCTACAATGAGCAGTTCTTC. Its translation: CASTLGGMSYNEQFF.

This clone was observed a few times. This chain links TRBV2 with TRBJ2-7; D perhaps matches TRBD1 (6 bases). CDR1 is SNHLY, CDR2 FYNNEI, per germline. V was trimmed by 4 bases and J by 3 bases, leaving 13 bases between them. This CDR3 spans 14 amino acids. CDR3 residues: CASSAQGPIYEQYF. DNA for the CDR3: TGTGCCAGCAGTGCGCAGGGGCCAATCTACGAGCAGTACTTC. Together with reference TRBV2 and TRBJ2-7, the CDR3 gives the full variable domain: EPEVTQTPSHQVTQMGQEVILRCVPISNHLYFYWYRQILGQKVEFLVSFYNNEISEKSEIFDDQFSVERPDGSNFTLKIRSTKLEDSAMYFCASSAQGPIYEQYFGPGTRLTVT.